This T cell receptor (beta chain) was captured by sequencing in a study of technical replicates of blood from a few donors. Assay: immunoSEQ multiplex PCR; the TCRdb copy retains only in-frame clones and omits some. The sample consists of fewer than 85,000 clones, 85% to 95% of them appearing once. Germline values: CDR1 SEHNR, CDR2 FQNEAQ (reference sequence). The J segment lost 4 bases and the V segment lost 5 bases, leaving 7 bases of the junction unmatched. The CDR3 length is 15 residues. The rearrangement links TRBV7-9 to TRBJ1-4; the match to TRBD1 covers 7 bases. The receptor comes from a human donor in good health. The specimen was T cells isolated from PBMCs. In DNA, the CDR3 is TGTGCCAGCAGCGAGAGACAGGGAGGTAATGAAAAACTGTTTTTT. Its protein is CASSERQGGNEKLFF.